The rows below give T cell receptor beta chains drawn from one sample of a study of blood T cells in healthy people across ages. TCRdb recomputed calls from the 5' RACE reads with MiXCR, one row per CDR3 protein. The table lists over 1,200,000 distinct CDR3 sequences, approximately 59% of them singletons. Sample: blood. These TCRs come from a man aged 18 to 30 in good health. The CDR3 runs from the conserved cysteine through the conserved F or W. D genes are given only for firm matches. Some rows have no size entry. The others give once, few or many, or a class for an expanded clone.

V gene	D gene	J gene	clone size	CDR3 DNA	CDR3 protein
TRBV7-2	NA	TRBJ2-3	NA	TGTGCCAGCAGCCGTCCCAGCGGAGATACGCAGTATTTT	CASSRPSGDTQYF
TRBV29-1	NA	TRBJ2-5	NA	TGCAGCGTTGTGAGGGTCGGGAGAGGAGAGACCCAGTACTTC	CSVVRVGRGETQYF
TRBV10-1	NA	TRBJ2-2	few	TGCGCCAGCAGTGAGGCTGCAACCGGGGAGCTGTTTTTT	CASSEAATGELFF
TRBV15	TRBD2	TRBJ2-1	NA	TGTGCCACCAGCACGGGACTAGGCTACAATGAGCAGTTCTTC	CATSTGLGYNEQFF
TRBV4-1	TRBD1	TRBJ1-6	few	TGCGCCAGCAGCCAGTACAGGGGTGGAAATTCACCCCTCCACTTT	CASSQYRGGNSPLHF
TRBV5-1	NA	TRBJ2-1	NA	TGCGCCAGCAGCTCGCGTGGCAGGGGAATTTACAATGAGCAGTTCTTC	CASSSRGRGIYNEQFF
TRBV2	NA	TRBJ2-1	NA	TGTGCCTGTGAAAGAGGGAGGAGCTCCTACAATGAGCAGTTCTTC	CACERGRSSYNEQFF
TRBV15	NA	TRBJ2-2	once	TGTGCCACCAGCAGAGATGGGAACAGGGTAACAAACACCGGGGAGCTGTTTTTT	CATSRDGNRVTNTGELFF
TRBV7-9	TRBD1	TRBJ2-7	NA	TGTGCCAGCAGCGCCTCCACAGGGGCCCGGGGCGAGCAGTACTTC	CASSASTGARGEQYF
TRBV7-7	NA	TRBJ2-2	NA	TGTGCTAGCAGCTTAGAACGGACACCGAACACCGGGGAGCTGTTTTTT	CASSLERTPNTGELFF
TRBV7-2	TRBD1	TRBJ1-2	NA	TGTGCCAGCAGCTTCCGGACAGGCCGAGCTAACTATGGCTACACCTTC	CASSFRTGRANYGYTF
TRBV12-5	NA	TRBJ2-3	NA	TGTGCTAGTGGCCAAATAGGGTCAGATACGCAGTATTTT	CASGQIGSDTQYF
TRBV12-3/TRBV12-4	TRBD1	TRBJ1-6	NA	TGTGCCAGCAAATGGGGACAGGGGGGCCTTCTTTCACCCCTCCACTTT	CASKWGQGGLLSPLHF
TRBV25-1	NA	TRBJ2-3	few	TGTGCCAGCAGTGAATTGAGGGCCCAGGGCACAGATACGCAGTATTTT	CASSELRAQGTDTQYF
TRBV29-1	NA	TRBJ1-1	NA	TGCAGCGTTGCCAAAGAGATAGCGAACACTGAAGCTTTCTTT	CSVAKEIANTEAFF
TRBV5-6	TRBD2	TRBJ2-3	NA	TGTGCCAGCAGCTCAACCGGGACTAGACTCCCAGATACGCAGTATTTT	CASSSTGTRLPDTQYF
TRBV13	NA	TRBJ2-7	NA	TGTGCCAGCAGCTTGACCCCCCGCAGGGGCTACGAGCAGTACTTC	CASSLTPRRGYEQYF
TRBV14	NA	TRBJ2-7	NA	TGTGCCAGCAGCCAAGAACCGGGGCCCTCCTACGAGCAGTACTTC	CASSQEPGPSYEQYF
TRBV4-3	TRBD1	TRBJ2-3	NA	TGCGCCAGCAGCCAAGGGACAGGCGGTACGCAGTATTTT	CASSQGTGGTQYF
TRBV6-2/TRBV6-3	NA	TRBJ1-6	few	TGTGCCACCAGCGGACTAATTGGTAATTCACCCCTCCACTTT	CATSGLIGNSPLHF
TRBV6-6	TRBD1	TRBJ1-5	NA	TGTGCCAGCATCGACAGGGATAGCAATCAGCCCCAGCATTTT	CASIDRDSNQPQHF
TRBV4-1	NA	TRBJ2-7	NA	TGCGCCAGCAGCCGACTTGACGGGAGTGAATACGAGCAGTACTTC	CASSRLDGSEYEQYF
TRBV29-1	NA	TRBJ2-5	few	TGCAGCGTCATGCGCAGGGGGGAATGGAAAGAGACCCAGTACTTC	CSVMRRGEWKETQYF
TRBV27	TRBD2	TRBJ2-1	NA	TGTGCCAGCAGTGCTAGCGGGGGGGCGGGCTACAATGAGCAGTTCTTC	CASSASGGAGYNEQFF